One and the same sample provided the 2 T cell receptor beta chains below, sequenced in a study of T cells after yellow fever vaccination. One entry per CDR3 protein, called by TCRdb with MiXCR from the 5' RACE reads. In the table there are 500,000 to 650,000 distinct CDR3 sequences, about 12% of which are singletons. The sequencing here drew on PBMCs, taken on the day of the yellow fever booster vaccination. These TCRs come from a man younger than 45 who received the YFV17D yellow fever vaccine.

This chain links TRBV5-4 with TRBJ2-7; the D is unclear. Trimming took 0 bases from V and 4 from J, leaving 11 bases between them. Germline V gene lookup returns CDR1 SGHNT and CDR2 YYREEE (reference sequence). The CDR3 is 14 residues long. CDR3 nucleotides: TGTGCCAGCAGCTTGGAGGGCCCTAGGTACGAGCAGTACTTC. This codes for CASSLEGPRYEQYF.

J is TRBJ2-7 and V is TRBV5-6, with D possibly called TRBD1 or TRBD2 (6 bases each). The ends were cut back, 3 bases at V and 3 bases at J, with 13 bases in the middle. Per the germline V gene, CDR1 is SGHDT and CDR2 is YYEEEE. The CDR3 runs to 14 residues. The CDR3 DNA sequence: TGTGCCAGCAGCTCCGCGGGACACGACTACGAGCAGTACTTC. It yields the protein CASSSAGHDYEQYF.